The entry below describes one TCR beta chain. What it binds is unknown. The gene symbols are mouse symbols. From the germline J gene comes the end of the CDR3, since the read stops 1 residue before it. The entry originates in a study of tissue T cells after allogeneic stem cell transplantation. Time point defined: mouse harvest day 14 after allogeneic transplant. Each mouse received 10^7 T-cell-depleted marrow cells plus 10^6 splenic CD5+ T cells by tail vein. Study-wide results and caveats: Anatomically similar tissues had similar TCR repertoires within each patient.

The table came from immunoSEQ multiplex PCR; TCRdb's copy has only in-frame clones and leaves some out. The top ten clones hold approximately 4.5% of a sample with 4,500 to 5,500 clones, around a third of them seen once. The CDR3 is 14 amino acids. The V segment lost 4 bases and the J segment 3 bases; nucleotides outside the gene matches: 4. CDR1 is SGHLS, CDR2 HYDKME, per germline. V and J are TRBV12-2 and TRBJ1-1, with TRBD1 identical over 10 bases. Sequencing was done on a sample of skin. The sequence came from a female BALB/c mouse given C57BL/6 T cells with graft-versus-host disease after an allogeneic hematopoietic cell transplant. CDR3 bases read: TGTGCCAGCTCCCCGACAGGGGGCGACACAGAAGTCTTC. Translating gives CASSPTGGDTEVF. The whole CDR3 sequence is CASSPTGGDTEVFF. Supplemented by reference TRBV12-2 and TRBJ1-1, the full variable domain reads NSGVVQSPRYIIKGKGERSILKCIPISGHLSVAWYQQTQGQELKFFIQHYDKMERDKGNLPSRFSVQQFDDYHSEMNMSALELEDSAVYFCASSPTGGDTEVFFGKGTRLTVV.